A single sample is the source of the 21 T cell receptor beta chains below, sequenced in a study of beta chain features in type 1 diabetes. What was sequenced were expressed TCRB transcripts, since all of the isolated RNA had been reverse transcribed. Sequenced by immunoSEQ multiplex PCR; TCRdb stores in-frame clones only, minus some. The sample has around 600,000 clones, 12% seen once. General study points: Across all four CD4+ subsets, people with type 1 diabetes showed modestly shorter TCRB CDR3s.

Their target antigens are unknown. Sequencing input: naive CD4+ T cells from blood. Every receptor here comes from a man younger than 45 with type 1 diabetes.

The J gene is TRBJ2-1, the V gene TRBV11-1; TRBD1 might be the D (5 bases). The CDR3 is made up of 13 amino acids. Germline CDR1 reads SGHAT; CDR2 reads FQDESV (reference sequence). V lost 5 bases and J 5 bases, leaving 10 bases between the germline ends. CDR3 region: CASSAGKDNEQFF. In DNA, the CDR3 is TGTGCCAGCAGCGCAGGGAAGGACAATGAGCAGTTCTTC.

V gene TRBV12-5 combines with J gene TRBJ2-4; possibly TRBD2 for D (6 bases). This CDR3 has 17 amino acids. The V end lost 0 bases, the J end lost 1 base, and 13 bases lay between the germline ends. Germline V gives CDR1 LGHNT, CDR2 FRNRAP. The chain's CDR3 is CASGLVRELAAKNIQYF. The DNA of the CDR3 is TGTGCTAGTGGTTTGGTCCGGGAGCTTGCCGCCAAAAACATTCAGTACTTC.

This chain links TRBV6-5 with TRBJ2-1; D is ambiguous. The CDR3 length is 14 residues. The V gene's germline CDR1 is MNHEY and CDR2 SVGAGI. V was clipped by 6 bases and J by 0 bases, with 9 bases between them. The CDR3 here is CASSTSSSYNEQFF. DNA of the CDR3: TGTGCCAGCAGCACTTCCAGCTCCTACAATGAGCAGTTCTTC.

This clone has only a few counts. Within the sample, other DNA sequences also encode this same CDR3. V usage is TRBV4-3 and J usage is TRBJ2-6; D is unclear. Trimming pared 0 bases from V and 0 bases from J, leaving 3 bases between. The CDR3 totals 15 residues. The V gene's germline CDR1 is LGHNA and CDR2 YSLEER. CDR3 coding DNA: TGCGCCAGCAGCCAAGACGGCTCTGGGGCCAACGTCCTGACTTTC. It translates to CASSQDGSGANVLTF.

This clone was seen more than once but under ten times. This chain joins TRBV7-2 and TRBJ2-3; 7 bases fit TRBD1. The CDR3 covers 17 residues. J gave up 0 bases and V 3 bases, and 9 bases lay outside the gene matches. Germline CDR1 is SGHTA and CDR2 is FQGNSA. The CDR3 sequence is CASSFIKTGKSTDTQYF. The CDR3 bases are TGTGCCAGCAGCTTCATCAAGACAGGGAAGAGCACAGATACGCAGTATTTT. The full variable domain, in which reference TRBV7-2 and TRBJ2-3 provide the parts outside the CDR3, is GAGVSQSPSNKVTEKGKDVELRCDPISGHTALYWYRQSLGQGLEFLIYFQGNSAPDKSGLPSDRFSAERTGGSVSTLTIQRTQQEDSAVYLCASSFIKTGKSTDTQYFGPGTRLTVL.

The chain combines TRBV11-3 with TRBJ2-5, with no clear D. CDR3 length: 14 amino acids. Trimming left V 0 bases short and J 9 bases short, with 14 bases between. The germline gives CDR1 SGHNT, CDR2 YENEEA. The CDR3 sequence: CASSLEGLGTAQYF. CDR3 DNA: TGTGCCAGCAGCTTAGAAGGGTTGGGTACGGCCCAGTACTTC.

This clone was observed a handful of times. V usage is TRBV5-1 and J usage is TRBJ2-3; TRBD1 might be the D (5 bases). The germline V gene encodes CDR1 SGHRS and CDR2 YFSETQ. The V end was cut by 2 bases, the J end by 3 bases, with 13 bases between. This CDR3 is built from 15 residues. CDR3 bases: TGCGCCAGCAGCTTTTCAGGCCCAGGGACAGATACGCAGTATTTT. This sequence encodes CASSFSGPGTDTQYF. Together with reference TRBV5-1 and TRBJ2-3, the CDR3 gives the full variable domain: KAGVTQTPRYLIKTRGQQVTLSCSPISGHRSVSWYQQTPGQGLQFLFEYFSETQRNKGNFPGRFSGRQFSNSRSEMNVSTLELGDSALYLCASSFSGPGTDTQYFGPGTRLTVL.

The V call is TRBV2, the J call TRBJ2-3; a possible D gene is TRBD2 (6 bases). Germline values: CDR1 SNHLY, CDR2 FYNNEI. V was shortened by 3 bases and J by 1 base, with 8 bases between the two germline ends. The CDR3 covers 14 residues. The CDR3 coding sequence is TGTGCCAGCAGTGAGCGGGGACGCACAGATACGCAGTATTTT. It specifies CASSERGRTDTQYF.

This clone showed up just a few times. The chain combines TRBV9 with TRBJ2-3, with 9 bases lining up with TRBD2. Germline V gene data show CDR1 as SGDLS and CDR2 as YYNGEE. The V gene end was trimmed by 3 bases and the J gene end by 8 bases; junction bases not matched to a gene: 7. The CDR3 spans 14 residues. Here the CDR3 reads CASSASGGPGTQYF. CDR3 DNA: TGTGCCAGCAGCGCAAGCGGGGGGCCGGGTACGCAGTATTTT.

The sample holds a few counts of this clone. The CDR3 region is CASSQELRGDTDTQYF. The CDR3 coding sequence is TGCGCCAGCAGCCAAGAGTTAAGGGGGGACACAGATACGCAGTATTTT. The V call is TRBV4-3, the J call TRBJ2-3; either TRBD1 or TRBD2 may supply D (6 bases each). In germline, CDR1 is LGHNA, CDR2 YSLEER. The CDR3 consists of 16 residues. Deletions cut 0 bases from V and 2 bases from J, with 12 bases between.

A few counts support this clone. The sample has other DNA sequences that encode this CDR3 too. This chain uses TRBV9 with TRBJ1-3; tentatively, D is TRBD1 (6 bases). The CDR3 has 14 amino acids. Between the trimmed V and J ends, which lost 0 bases and 2 bases, there was a span of 6 bases. Germline V lookup: CDR1 SGDLS, CDR2 YYNGEE. The CDR3 nucleotides are TGTGCCAGCAGCGTAGGGACAGCTGGAAACACCATATATTTT. Residues: CASSVGTAGNTIYF.

This clone was observed a few times. This same CDR3 is encoded by further DNA sequences in the sample. The genes are TRBV7-2 and TRBJ1-6; D not certain. The CDR3 is 11 amino acids. Germline V lookup: CDR1 SGHTA, CDR2 FQGNSA. The germline V and J ends were trimmed by 1 base and 8 bases, with 0 bases remaining between them. The DNA for the CDR3 is TGTGCCAGCAGCTTAGATTCACCCCTCCACTTT. Its translation: CASSLDSPLHF.

V usage is TRBV28 and J usage is TRBJ2-1; D remains unclear. V was trimmed by 6 bases and J by 15 bases, leaving 15 bases between them. The germline V gene encodes CDR1 MDHEN and CDR2 SYDVKM. This CDR3 is built from 11 residues. The CDR3 DNA sequence: TGTGCCAGCAGCCTTGGTGACCGTGGGTTCTTC. It translates to CASSLGDRGFF.

The gene calls are TRBV19 and TRBJ1-2; 8 bases are shared with TRBD1. Per the germline V gene, CDR1 is LNHDA and CDR2 is SQIVND (reference sequence). The trim removed 7 bases at V and 4 bases at J, leaving 11 bases unmatched. The CDR3 runs 15 residues. CDR3 DNA: TGTGCCAGTAACACCCTTGGACAGGGCATCTATGGCTACACCTTC. It yields the protein CASNTLGQGIYGYTF.

This clone was detected once. The chain combines TRBV7-6 with TRBJ1-6; 7 positions match TRBD1. There are 16 residues in the CDR3. Germline V CDR1 and CDR2: SGHVS, FNYEAQ. With V trimmed by 4 bases and J by 7 bases, 10 bases remained unmatched. This CDR3 is CASSSQPGTENSPLHF. The CDR3 DNA is TGTGCCAGCAGCTCCCAGCCCGGGACAGAGAATTCACCCCTCCACTTT.

In this sample, this clone turned up a few times. The chain combines TRBV5-4 with TRBJ1-4; no firm D call. The CDR3 has 13 residues. The germline V gene encodes CDR1 SGHNT and CDR2 YYREEE (reference sequence). With 5 bases removed from V and 5 bases from J, the gap between germline ends came to 10 bases. The CDR3 loop reads CASRDAGNEKLFF. CDR3 DNA sequence: TGTGCCAGCAGGGACGCGGGAAATGAAAAACTGTTTTTT.

This clone was detected a few times. This chain connects TRBV19 to TRBJ2-7; 10 bases align to TRBD1. The CDR3 runs to 15 residues. CDR1 is LNHDA, CDR2 SQIVND, per germline (reference sequence). Trimming removed 4 bases from V and 1 base from J; junction bases left unmatched: 4. CDR3 sequence (DNA): TGTGCCAGTAGTACGGGACAGGGGAGGTCCTACGAGCAGTACTTC. Protein: CASSTGQGRSYEQYF.

The chain joins TRBV7-8 to TRBJ2-3; D is unclear. The CDR3 spans 15 residues. The germline V and J ends were trimmed by 5 bases and 3 bases, with 15 bases remaining between them. Germline V CDR1 and CDR2: SGHVS, FQNEAQ. This CDR3 reads CASSTDTHRTDTQYF. DNA for the CDR3: TGTGCCAGCAGCACCGACACCCATCGGACAGATACGCAGTATTTT.

Points on this clone: The same CDR3 also results from other DNA sequences found in this sample. This chain uses TRBV18 with TRBJ2-1, with unresolved D. Germline CDR1 is KGHSH and CDR2 is LQKENI. The CDR3 has 15 residues. Trimming pared 3 bases from V and 0 bases from J, leaving 9 bases between. The CDR3 loop reads CASSPVGSSYNEQFF. The CDR3 region has the DNA TGTGCCAGCTCACCGGTGGGAAGCTCCTACAATGAGCAGTTCTTC. Full variable domain (remainder filled in from reference TRBV18 and TRBJ2-1): NAGVMQNPRHLVRRRGQEARLRCSPMKGHSHVYWYRQLPEEGLKFMVYLQKENIIDESGMPKERFSAEFPKEGPSILRIQQVVRGDSAAYFCASSPVGSSYNEQFFGPGTRLTVL.

As DNA, the CDR3 is TGTGCCAGCAGCTTTAGCGGGGGGGCTTTCGAGACCCAGTACTTC. Protein sequence: CASSFSGGAFETQYF. The rearrangement links TRBV13 to TRBJ2-5; 11 bases agree with TRBD2. The junction had 5 bases not matched to a gene; V was cut back by 3 bases and J by 5 bases. Germline V CDR1 and CDR2: PRHDT, FYEKMQ (reference sequence). CDR3 length equals 15 residues. Full variable domain (missing parts from reference TRBV13 and TRBJ2-5): AAGVIQSPRHLIKEKRETATLKCYPIPRHDTVYWYQQGPGQDPQFLISFYEKMQSDKGSIPDRFSAQQFSDYHSELNMSSLELGDSALYFCASSFSGGAFETQYFGPGTRLLVL.

The chain links TRBV18 to TRBJ1-1; no firm D call. V was shortened by 0 bases and J by 4 bases, with 9 bases between the two germline ends. The CDR3 totals 14 residues. Looked up from germline, CDR1 is KGHSH and CDR2 is LQKENI. Here the CDR3 reads CASSPPSGSTEAFF. The CDR3 nucleotides read TGTGCCAGCTCACCACCAAGCGGGAGCACTGAAGCTTTCTTT.